The source of this T cell receptor beta chain is a study of cytomegalovirus exposure and HLA in healthy donors. Looked up from germline, CDR1 is SNHLY and CDR2 is FYNNEI. Between the trimmed V and J ends, which lost 7 bases and 2 bases, there was a span of 17 bases. The CDR3 length is 15 residues. Researchers ran the PCR with 60 Vbeta and 13 Jbeta primers. Generated by immunoSEQ multiplex PCR, the TCRdb table keeps only in-frame clones and is missing some. The sample records approximately 150,000 clones, over 60% being singletons. The sequencing sample was made of PBMCs. The rearrangement uses TRBV2 and TRBJ1-1, with D perhaps TRBD1 (6 bases). This clonotype originated in a woman under 40 in good health and CMV-seronegative. CDR3 DNA sequence: TGTGCCAGCACCCCAACACAGGGAACTAACACTGAAGCTTTCTTT. Translating gives CASTPTQGTNTEAFF.